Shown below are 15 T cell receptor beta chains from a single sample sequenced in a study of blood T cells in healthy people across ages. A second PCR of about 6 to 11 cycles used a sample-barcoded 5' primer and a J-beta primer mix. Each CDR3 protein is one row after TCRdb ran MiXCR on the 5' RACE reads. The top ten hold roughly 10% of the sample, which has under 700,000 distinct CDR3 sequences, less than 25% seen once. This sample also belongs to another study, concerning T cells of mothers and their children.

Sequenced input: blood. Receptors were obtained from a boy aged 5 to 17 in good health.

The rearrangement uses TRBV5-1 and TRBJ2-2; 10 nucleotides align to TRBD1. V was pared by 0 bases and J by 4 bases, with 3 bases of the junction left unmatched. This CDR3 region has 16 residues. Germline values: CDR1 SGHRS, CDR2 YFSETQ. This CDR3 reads CASSLAGTGVTGELFF. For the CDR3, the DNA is TGCGCCAGCAGCTTGGCAGGGACAGGGGTCACCGGGGAGCTGTTTTTT.

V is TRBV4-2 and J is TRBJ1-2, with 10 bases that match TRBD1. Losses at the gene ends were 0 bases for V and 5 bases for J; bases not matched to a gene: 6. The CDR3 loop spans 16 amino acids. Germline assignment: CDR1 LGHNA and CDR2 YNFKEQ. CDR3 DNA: TGTGCCAGCAGCCAAGAGGGACAGGGGTTGGGGTATGGCTACACCTTC. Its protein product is CASSQEGQGLGYGYTF.

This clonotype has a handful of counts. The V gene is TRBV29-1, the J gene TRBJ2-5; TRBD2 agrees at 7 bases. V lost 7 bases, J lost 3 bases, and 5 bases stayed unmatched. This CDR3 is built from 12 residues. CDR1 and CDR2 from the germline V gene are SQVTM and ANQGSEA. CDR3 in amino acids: CSAAGAEETQYF. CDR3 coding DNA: TGCAGCGCCGCGGGAGCGGAAGAGACCCAGTACTTC. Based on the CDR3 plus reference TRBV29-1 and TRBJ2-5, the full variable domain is SAVISQKPSRDICQRGTSLTIQCQVDSQVTMMFWYRQQPGQSLTLIATANQGSEATYESGFVIDKFPISRPNLTFSTLTVSNMSPEDSSIYLCSAAGAEETQYFGPGTRLLVL.

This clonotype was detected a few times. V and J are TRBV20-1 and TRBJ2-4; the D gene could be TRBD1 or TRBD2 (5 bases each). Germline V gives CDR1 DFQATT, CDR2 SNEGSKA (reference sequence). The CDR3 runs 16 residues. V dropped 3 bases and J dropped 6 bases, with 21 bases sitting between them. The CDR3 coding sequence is TGCAGTGCTAGGATCCCGGGGACCATACTCACAAACATTCAGTACTTC. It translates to CSARIPGTILTNIQYF.

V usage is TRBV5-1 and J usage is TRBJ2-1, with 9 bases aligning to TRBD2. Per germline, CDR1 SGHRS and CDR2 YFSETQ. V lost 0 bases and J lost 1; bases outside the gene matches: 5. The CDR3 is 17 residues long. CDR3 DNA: TGCGCCAGCAGCTTGGGCCTCACTAGCGGGTCCTACAATGAGCAGTTCTTC. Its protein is CASSLGLTSGSYNEQFF.

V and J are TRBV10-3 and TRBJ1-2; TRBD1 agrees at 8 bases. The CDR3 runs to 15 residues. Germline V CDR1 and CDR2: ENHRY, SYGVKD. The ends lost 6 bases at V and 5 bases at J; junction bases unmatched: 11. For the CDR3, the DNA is TGTGCCATCAGAGACCCGGACAGGGTCCCTTATGGCTACACCTTC. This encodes CAIRDPDRVPYGYTF.

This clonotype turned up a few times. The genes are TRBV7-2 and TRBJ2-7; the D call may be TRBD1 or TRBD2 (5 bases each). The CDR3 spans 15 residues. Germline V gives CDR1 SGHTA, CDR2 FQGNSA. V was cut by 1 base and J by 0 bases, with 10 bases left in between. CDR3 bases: TGTGCCAGCAGCTTAGTGGGGACGGACTCCTACGAGCAGTACTTC. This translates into CASSLVGTDSYEQYF.

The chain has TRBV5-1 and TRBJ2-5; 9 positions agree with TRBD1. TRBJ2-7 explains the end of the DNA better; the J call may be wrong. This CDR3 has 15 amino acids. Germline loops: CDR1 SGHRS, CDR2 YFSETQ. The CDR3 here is CASSLGDRAQDEQYF. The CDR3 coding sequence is TGCGCCAGCAGCTTGGGGGACAGGGCTCAGGACGAGCAGTACTTC.

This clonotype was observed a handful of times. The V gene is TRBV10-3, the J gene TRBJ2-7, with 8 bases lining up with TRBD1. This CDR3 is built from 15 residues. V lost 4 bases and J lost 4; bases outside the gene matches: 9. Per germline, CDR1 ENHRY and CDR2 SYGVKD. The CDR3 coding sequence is TGTGCCATCAGTGGTAAATGGCAGGGGGCTTACGAGCAGTACTTC. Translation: CAISGKWQGAYEQYF.

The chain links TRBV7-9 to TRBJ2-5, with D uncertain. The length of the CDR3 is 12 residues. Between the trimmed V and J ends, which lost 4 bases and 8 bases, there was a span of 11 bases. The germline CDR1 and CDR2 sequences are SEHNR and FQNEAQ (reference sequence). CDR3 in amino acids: CASSSRPATQYF. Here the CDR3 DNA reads TGTGCCAGCAGCTCCAGACCAGCCACCCAGTACTTC.

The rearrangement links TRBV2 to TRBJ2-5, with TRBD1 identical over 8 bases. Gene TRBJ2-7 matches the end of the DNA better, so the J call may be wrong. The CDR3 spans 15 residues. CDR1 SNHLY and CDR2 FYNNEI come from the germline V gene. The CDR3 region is CASSAWTGMDYEQYF. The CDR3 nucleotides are TGTGCCAGCAGTGCTTGGACAGGGATGGACTACGAGCAGTACTTC.

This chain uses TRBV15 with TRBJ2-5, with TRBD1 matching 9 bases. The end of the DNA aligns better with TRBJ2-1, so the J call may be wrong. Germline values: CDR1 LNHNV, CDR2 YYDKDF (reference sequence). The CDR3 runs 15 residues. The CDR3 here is CATSVGQGNHNEQFF. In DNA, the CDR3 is TGTGCCACCAGCGTCGGACAGGGGAACCACAATGAGCAGTTCTTC.

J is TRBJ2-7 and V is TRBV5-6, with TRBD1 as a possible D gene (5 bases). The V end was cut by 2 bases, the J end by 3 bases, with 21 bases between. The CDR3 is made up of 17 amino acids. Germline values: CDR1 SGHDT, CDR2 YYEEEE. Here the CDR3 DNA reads TGTGCCAGCAGCTTCACCCCACGGACAAGGCGTAACTACGAGCAGTACTTC. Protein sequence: CASSFTPRTRRNYEQYF.

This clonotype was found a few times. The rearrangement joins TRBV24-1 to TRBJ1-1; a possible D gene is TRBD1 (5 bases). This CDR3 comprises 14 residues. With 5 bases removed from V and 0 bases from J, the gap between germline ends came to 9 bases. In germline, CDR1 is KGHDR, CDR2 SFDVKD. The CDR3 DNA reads TGTGCCACCAGTGCTGGGGCACTGAACACTGAAGCTTTCTTT. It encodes CATSAGALNTEAFF.

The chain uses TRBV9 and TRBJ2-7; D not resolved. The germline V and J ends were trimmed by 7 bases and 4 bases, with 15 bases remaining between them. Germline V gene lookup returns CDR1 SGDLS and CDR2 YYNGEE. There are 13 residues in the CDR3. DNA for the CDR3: TGTGCCAGCCCGTCCATTTTCCTTTACGAGCAGTACTTC. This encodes CASPSIFLYEQYF.